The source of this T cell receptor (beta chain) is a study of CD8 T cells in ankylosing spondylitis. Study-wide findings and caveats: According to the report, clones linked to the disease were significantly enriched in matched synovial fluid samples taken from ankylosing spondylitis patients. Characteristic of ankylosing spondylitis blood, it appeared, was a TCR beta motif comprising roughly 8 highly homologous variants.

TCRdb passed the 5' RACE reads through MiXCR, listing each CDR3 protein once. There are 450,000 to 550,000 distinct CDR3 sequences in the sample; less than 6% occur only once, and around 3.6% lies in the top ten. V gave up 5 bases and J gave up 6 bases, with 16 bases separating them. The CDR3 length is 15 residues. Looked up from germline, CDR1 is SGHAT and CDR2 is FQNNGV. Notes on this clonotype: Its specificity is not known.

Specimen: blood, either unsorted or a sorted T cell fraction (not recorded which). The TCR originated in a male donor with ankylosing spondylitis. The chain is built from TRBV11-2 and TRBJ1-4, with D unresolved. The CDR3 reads CASSPFDRSYEKLFF. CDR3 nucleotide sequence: TGTGCCAGCAGCCCTTTCGACCGGAGCTATGAAAAACTGTTTTTT.